This T cell receptor beta chain was documented in a study of PD-1 blockade in classical Hodgkin lymphoma. Time point in this sample: cycle 4 day 1 (C4D1), after five to seven weeks of nivolumab. Brentuximab vedotin exposure varied, and every patient relapsed after autologous stem cell transplantation. V was trimmed by 3 bases and J by 7 bases, leaving 12 bases between them. This CDR3 spans 13 amino acids. Germline loops: CDR1 MRHNA, CDR2 SNTAGT. About this clone: Its cognate antigen is unknown.

Assay: immunoSEQ multiplex PCR; the TCRdb copy retains only in-frame clones and omits some. Among 100,000 or so clones, around nine tenths were seen once, and the ten largest hold 2.5% to 3.5%. Whole-study findings and limits: Factors driving the repertoire differences, possibly disease activity or prior therapy, remain undefined.

The material was peripheral blood mononuclear cells (PBMCs), obtained before the fourth cycle of nivolumab. J is TRBJ1-2 and V is TRBV6-4; D is undetermined. The origin of this receptor is a human donor with classical Hodgkin lymphoma. The CDR3 region has the DNA TGTGCCAGCAGTGAAACATCACTCGGTGGCTACACCTTC. This sequence encodes CASSETSLGGYTF.